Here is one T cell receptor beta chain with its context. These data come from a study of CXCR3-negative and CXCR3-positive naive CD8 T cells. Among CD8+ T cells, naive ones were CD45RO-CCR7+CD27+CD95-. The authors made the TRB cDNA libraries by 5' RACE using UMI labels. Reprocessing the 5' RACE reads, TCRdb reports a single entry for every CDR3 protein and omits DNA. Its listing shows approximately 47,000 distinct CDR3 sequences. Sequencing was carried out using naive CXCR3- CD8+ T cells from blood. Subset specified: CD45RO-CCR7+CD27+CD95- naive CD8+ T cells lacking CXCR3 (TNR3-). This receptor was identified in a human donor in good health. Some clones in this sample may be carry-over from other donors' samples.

The CDR3 sequence: CSVEAGELETQYF. The chain uses TRBV29-1 and TRBJ2-5; the TRBD2 assignment by TCRdb is unverifiable without DNA. CDR1 SQVTM and CDR2 ANQGSEA come from the germline V gene. This CDR3 is built from 13 residues. Supplemented by reference TRBV29-1 and TRBJ2-5, the full variable domain reads SAVISQKPSRDICQRGTSLTIQCQVDSQVTMMFWYRQQPGQSLTLIATANQGSEATYESGFVIDKFPISRPNLTFSTLTVSNMSPEDSSIYLCSVEAGELETQYFGPGTRLLVL.